Shown below are 6 T cell receptor beta chains from a single sample sequenced in a study of blood T cell repertoires in COVID-19 (dated by TCRdb to about 2020). Libraries were built with the immunoSEQ multiplex PCR assay. Drawn from immuneACCESS, this table holds only the in-frame rearrangements with V and J called that TCRdb kept. Clones are partly lost; checked studies trace under half to an unresolved V gene and leave the rest unexplained. The sample table lists tens of thousands of clones, just over 85% of them with a count of one. The ten top clones hold 5.5% to 7% of the sample. Input material: peripheral blood. These receptors were collected from a man between 50 and 59 years old with active COVID-19.

V is TRBV3-1 (or the pseudogene TRBV3-2) and J is TRBJ2-1; the D is unclear. The germline V gene has CDR1 LGHDT and CDR2 YNNKEL (reference sequence). The length of the CDR3 is 13 residues. The germline V and J ends were trimmed by 2 bases and 6 bases, with 8 bases remaining between them. The CDR3 here is CASSQLTTNEQFF. The CDR3 DNA reads as TGTGCCAGCAGCCAATTAACTACCAATGAGCAGTTCTTC.

The chain recombines TRBV5-1 with TRBJ2-5; possibly TRBD2 for D (5 bases). CDR3 length: 16 amino acids. The V end lost 4 bases, the J end lost 5 bases, and 21 bases lay between the germline ends. Germline V gene data show CDR1 as SGHRS and CDR2 as YFSETQ. For the CDR3, the DNA is TGCGCCAGCAGCCCGGGCGGCCACTCGCGAGGGGAGACCCAGTACTTC. Residues: CASSPGGHSRGETQYF.

The chain combines TRBV28 with TRBJ1-2; D gene unclear. Germline values: CDR1 MDHEN, CDR2 SYDVKM. With 4 bases removed from V and 8 bases from J, the gap between germline ends came to 8 bases. CDR3 length: 11 amino acids. The DNA for the CDR3 is TGTGCCAGCAGTTCCCGGTTAGGCTACACCTTC. The encoded protein is CASSSRLGYTF.

This clone was detected once. The rearrangement links TRBV3-1 (or the pseudogene TRBV3-2) to TRBJ2-5, with 11 positions matching TRBD2. V lost 0 bases and J lost 2; bases outside the gene matches: 2. This CDR3 region has 16 residues. The germline CDR1 and CDR2 sequences are LGHDT and YNNKEL (reference sequence). The CDR3 reads CASSQETSGGQETQYF. The CDR3 nucleotides read TGTGCCAGCAGCCAAGAAACTAGCGGGGGTCAAGAGACCCAGTACTTC.

The genes are TRBV6-6 and TRBJ2-1; D remains ambiguous. V lost 2 bases and J 6 bases, leaving 8 bases between the germline ends. Per the germline V gene, CDR1 is MNHNY and CDR2 is SVGAGI (reference sequence). This CDR3 is built from 13 residues. In nucleotides, the CDR3 is TGTGCCAGCAGTTACCAGGCCCTCAATGAGCAGTTCTTC. Its translation is CASSYQALNEQFF.

J is TRBJ2-2 and V is TRBV5-1; 10 bases agree with TRBD2. V lost 1 base, J lost 0 bases, and 6 bases stayed unmatched. The germline V gene has CDR1 SGHRS and CDR2 YFSETQ. This CDR3 spans 18 amino acids. CDR3 in amino acids: CASSLHLAGATNTGELFF. Written as DNA, the CDR3 is TGCGCCAGCAGCTTGCATCTAGCGGGAGCCACGAACACCGGGGAGCTGTTTTTT.